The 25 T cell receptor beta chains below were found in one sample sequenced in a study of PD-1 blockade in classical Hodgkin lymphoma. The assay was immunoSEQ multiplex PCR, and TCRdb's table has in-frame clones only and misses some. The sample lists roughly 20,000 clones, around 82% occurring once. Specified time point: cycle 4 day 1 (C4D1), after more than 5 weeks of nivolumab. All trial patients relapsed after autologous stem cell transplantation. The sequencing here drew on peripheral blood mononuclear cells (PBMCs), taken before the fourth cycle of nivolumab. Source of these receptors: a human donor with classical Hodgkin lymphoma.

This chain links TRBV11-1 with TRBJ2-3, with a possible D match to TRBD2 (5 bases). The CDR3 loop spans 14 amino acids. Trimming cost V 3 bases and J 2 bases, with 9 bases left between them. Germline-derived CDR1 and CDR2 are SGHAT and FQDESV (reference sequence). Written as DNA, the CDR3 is TGTGCCAGCAGCTTGGGGAGTTCCACAGATACGCAGTATTTT. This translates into CASSLGSSTDTQYF.

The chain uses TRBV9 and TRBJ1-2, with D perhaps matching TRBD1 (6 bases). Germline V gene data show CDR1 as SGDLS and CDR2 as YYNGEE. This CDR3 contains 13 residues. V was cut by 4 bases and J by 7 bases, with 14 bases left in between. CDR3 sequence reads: CASSTREGVGYTF. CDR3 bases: TGTGCCAGCAGCACTCGGGAGGGGGTTGGCTACACCTTC.

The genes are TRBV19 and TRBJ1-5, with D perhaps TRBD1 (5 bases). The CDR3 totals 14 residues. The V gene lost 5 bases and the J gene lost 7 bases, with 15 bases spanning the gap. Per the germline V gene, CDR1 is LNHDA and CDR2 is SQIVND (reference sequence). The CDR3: CASSWAGSPQPQHF. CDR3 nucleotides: TGTGCCAGTAGTTGGGCAGGGTCCCCCCAGCCCCAGCATTTT.

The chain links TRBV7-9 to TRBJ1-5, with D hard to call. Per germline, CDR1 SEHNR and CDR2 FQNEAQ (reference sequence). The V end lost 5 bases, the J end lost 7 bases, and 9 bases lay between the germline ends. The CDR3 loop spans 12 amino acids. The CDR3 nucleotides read TGTGCCAGCAGCCGATTCGGGCAGCCCCAGCATTTT. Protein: CASSRFGQPQHF.

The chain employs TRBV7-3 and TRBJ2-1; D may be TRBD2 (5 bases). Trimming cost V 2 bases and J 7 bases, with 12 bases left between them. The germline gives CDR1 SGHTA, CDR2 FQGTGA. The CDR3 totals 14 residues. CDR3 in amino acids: CASSLDLAVNEQFF. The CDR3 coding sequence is TGTGCCAGCAGCTTAGATCTAGCAGTGAATGAGCAGTTCTTC.

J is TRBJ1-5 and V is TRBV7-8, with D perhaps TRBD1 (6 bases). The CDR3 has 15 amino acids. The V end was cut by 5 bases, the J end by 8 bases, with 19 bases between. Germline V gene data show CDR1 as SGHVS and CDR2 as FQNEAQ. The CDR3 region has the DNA TGTGCCAGCAGCCTAAGGGGGACAAAAGGGGAGCCCCAGCATTTT. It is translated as CASSLRGTKGEPQHF.

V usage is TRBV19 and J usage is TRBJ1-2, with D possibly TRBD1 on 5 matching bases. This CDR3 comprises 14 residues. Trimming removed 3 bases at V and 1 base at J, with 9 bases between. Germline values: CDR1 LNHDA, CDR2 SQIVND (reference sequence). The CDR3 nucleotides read TGTGCCAGTAGTATTAGGGGAGGTAACTATGGCTACACCTTC. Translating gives CASSIRGGNYGYTF.

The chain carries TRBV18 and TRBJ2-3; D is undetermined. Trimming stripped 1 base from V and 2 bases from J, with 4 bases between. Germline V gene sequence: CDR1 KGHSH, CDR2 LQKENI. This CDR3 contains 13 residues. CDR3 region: CASSPRITDTQYF. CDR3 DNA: TGTGCCAGCTCACCACGGATCACAGATACGCAGTATTTT.

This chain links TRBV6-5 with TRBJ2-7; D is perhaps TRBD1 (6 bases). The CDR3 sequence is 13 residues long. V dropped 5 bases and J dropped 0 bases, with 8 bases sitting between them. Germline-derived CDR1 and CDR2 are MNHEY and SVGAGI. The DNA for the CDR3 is TGTGCCAGCAGTCCGACAGGCTCCTACGAGCAGTACTTC. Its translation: CASSPTGSYEQYF.

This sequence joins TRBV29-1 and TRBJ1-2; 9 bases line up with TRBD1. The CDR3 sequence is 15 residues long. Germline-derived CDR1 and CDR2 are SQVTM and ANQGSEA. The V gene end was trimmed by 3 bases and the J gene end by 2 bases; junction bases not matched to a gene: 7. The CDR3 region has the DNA TGCAGCGTTGACATACCGGGACAGGGCAACTATGGCTACACCTTC. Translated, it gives CSVDIPGQGNYGYTF.

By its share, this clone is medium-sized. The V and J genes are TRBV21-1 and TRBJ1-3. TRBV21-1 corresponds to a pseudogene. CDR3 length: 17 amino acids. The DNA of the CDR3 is TGTGCCAGCAGCAAAGCGCTAAGGGGACTGGGGGAACGATCGAGCTATTTT. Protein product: CASSKALRGLGERSSYF.

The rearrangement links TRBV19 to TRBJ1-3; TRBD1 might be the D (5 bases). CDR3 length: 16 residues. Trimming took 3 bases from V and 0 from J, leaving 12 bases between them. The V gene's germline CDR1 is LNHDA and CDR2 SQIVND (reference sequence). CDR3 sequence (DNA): TGTGCCAGTAGTATCTTGGGACTTCACTCTGGAAACACCATATATTTT. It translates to CASSILGLHSGNTIYF.

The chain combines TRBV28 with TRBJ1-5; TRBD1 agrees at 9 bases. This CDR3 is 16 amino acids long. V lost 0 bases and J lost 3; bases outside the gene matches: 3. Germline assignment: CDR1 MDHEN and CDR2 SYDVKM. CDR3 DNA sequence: TGTGCCAGCAGTTTATGGCGGACAGGGGTCAATCAGCCCCAGCATTTT. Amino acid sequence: CASSLWRTGVNQPQHF.

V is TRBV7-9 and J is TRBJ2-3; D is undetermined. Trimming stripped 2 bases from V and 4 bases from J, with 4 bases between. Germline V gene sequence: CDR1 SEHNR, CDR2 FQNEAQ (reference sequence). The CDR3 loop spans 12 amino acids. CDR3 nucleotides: TGTGCCAGCAGCTTAACCCCAGATACGCAGTATTTT. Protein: CASSLTPDTQYF.

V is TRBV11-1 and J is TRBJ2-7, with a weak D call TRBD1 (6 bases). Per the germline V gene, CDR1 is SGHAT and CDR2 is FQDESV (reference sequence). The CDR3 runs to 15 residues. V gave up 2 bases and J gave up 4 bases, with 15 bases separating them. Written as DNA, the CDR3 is TGTGCCAGCAGCTTACAGGGGATGATTCCTTACGAGCAGTACTTC. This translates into CASSLQGMIPYEQYF.

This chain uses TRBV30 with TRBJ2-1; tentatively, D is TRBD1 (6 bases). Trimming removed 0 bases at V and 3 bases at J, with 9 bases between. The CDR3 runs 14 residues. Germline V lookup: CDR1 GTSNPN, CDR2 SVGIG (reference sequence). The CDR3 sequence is CAWSVTGIYNEQFF. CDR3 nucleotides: TGTGCCTGGAGTGTGACAGGAATCTACAATGAGCAGTTCTTC. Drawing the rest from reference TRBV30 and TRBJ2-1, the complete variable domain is SQTIHQWPATLVQPVGSPLSLECTVEGTSNPNLYWYRQAAGRGLQLLFYSVGIGQISSEVPQNLSASRPQDRQFILSSKKLLLSDSGFYLCAWSVTGIYNEQFFGPGTRLTVL.

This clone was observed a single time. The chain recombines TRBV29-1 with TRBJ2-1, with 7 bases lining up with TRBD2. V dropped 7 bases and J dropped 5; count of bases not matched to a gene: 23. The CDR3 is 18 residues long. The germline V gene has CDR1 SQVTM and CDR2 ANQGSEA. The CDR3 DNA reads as TGCAGCGCCAGTATGGTAGCGGGTATGGGGTTGTCCGACAATGAGCAGTTCTTC. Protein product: CSASMVAGMGLSDNEQFF.

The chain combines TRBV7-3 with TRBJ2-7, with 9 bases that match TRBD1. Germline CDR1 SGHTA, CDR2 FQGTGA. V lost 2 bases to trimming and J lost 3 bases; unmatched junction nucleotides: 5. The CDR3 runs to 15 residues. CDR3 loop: CASSLGRDRVYEQYF. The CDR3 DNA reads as TGTGCCAGCAGCTTAGGTCGGGACAGGGTCTACGAGCAGTACTTC.

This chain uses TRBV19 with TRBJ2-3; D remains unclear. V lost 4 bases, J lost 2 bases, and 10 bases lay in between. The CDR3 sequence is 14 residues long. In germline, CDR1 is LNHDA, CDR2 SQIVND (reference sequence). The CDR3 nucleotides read TGTGCCAGTAGTAAGGAGTTCGCCACAGATACGCAGTATTTT. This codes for CASSKEFATDTQYF.

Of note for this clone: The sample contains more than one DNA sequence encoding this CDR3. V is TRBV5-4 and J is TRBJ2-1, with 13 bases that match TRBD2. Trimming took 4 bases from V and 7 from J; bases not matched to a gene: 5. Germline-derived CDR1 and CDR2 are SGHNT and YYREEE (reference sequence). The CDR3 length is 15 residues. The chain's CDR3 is CASSLGLAGVNEQFF. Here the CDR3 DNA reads TGTGCCAGCAGCCTCGGACTAGCGGGGGTAAATGAGCAGTTCTTC.

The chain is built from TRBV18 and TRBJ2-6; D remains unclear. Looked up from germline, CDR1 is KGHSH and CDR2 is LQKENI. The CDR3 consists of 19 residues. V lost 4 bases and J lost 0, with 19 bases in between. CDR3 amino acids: CASSRADPLPLSGANVLTF. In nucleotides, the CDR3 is TGTGCCAGCTCACGGGCAGACCCCTTACCTCTCTCTGGGGCCAACGTCCTGACTTTC.

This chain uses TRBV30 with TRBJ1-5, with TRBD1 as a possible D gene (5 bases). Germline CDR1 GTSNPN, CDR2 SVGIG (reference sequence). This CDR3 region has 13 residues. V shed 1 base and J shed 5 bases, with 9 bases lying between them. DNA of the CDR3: TGTGCCTGGAGTGGTGGGGCGGATCAGCCCCAGCATTTT. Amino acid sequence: CAWSGGADQPQHF.

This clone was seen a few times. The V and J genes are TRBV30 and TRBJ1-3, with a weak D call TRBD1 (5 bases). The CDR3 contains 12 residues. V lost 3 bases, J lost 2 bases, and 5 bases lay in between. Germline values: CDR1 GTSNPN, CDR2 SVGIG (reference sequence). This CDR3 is CAWRTAGNTIYF. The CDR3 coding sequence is TGTGCCTGGAGGACAGCTGGAAACACCATATATTTT.

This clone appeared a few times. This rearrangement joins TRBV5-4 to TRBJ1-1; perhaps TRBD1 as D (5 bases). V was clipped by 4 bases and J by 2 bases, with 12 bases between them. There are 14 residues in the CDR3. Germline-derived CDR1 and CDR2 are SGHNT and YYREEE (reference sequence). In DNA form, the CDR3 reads TGTGCCAGCAGCCACAACAGGCTAAACACTGAAGCTTTCTTT. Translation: CASSHNRLNTEAFF. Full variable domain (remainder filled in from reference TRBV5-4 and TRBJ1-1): ETGVTQSPTHLIKTRGQQVTLRCSSQSGHNTVSWYQQALGQGPQFIFQYYREEENGRGNFPPRFSGLQFPNYSSELNVNALELDDSALYLCASSHNRLNTEAFFGQGTRLTVV.

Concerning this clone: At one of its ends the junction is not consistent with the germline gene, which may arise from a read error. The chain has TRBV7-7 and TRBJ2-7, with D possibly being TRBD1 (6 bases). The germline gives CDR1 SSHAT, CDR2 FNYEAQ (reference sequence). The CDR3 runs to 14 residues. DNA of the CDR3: TGTGCTAGCAGCATTAGCTGGGGGCAGGGGGAGCAGTACTTC. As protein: CASSISWGQGEQYF.